The rows below give T cell receptor beta chains drawn from one sample of a study of cytomegalovirus exposure and HLA in healthy donors. Assay: immunoSEQ multiplex PCR; the TCRdb copy retains only in-frame clones and omits some. The sample includes 150,000 to 200,000 clones, 60% to 85% of them seen just once. The sequencing sample was made of PBMCs. These receptors were taken from a man in his fifties in good health and CMV-seropositive. Both conserved end residues are trimmed from each CDR3. D genes are given only for firm matches.

v_call,d_call,cdr3_aa
TRBV6-5,.,ASREGLGAKNIQY
TRBV5-1,TRBD2,ASSENSGGRNEQF
TRBV15,TRBD1,ATSRVGGQPYGYT
TRBV19,TRBD1,ASSRGTGRYNEQF
TRBV9,TRBD1,ASSVRTGGGETQY
TRBV27,.,ASSSTGNGYT
TRBV18,TRBD1,ASSPWTGTPGELF
TRBV5-4,TRBD1,ASTSQGPPNYGYT
TRBV13,TRBD1,ASSTGQGTKNTEAF
TRBV7-2,.,ASDSANYGYT
TRBV7-2,TRBD1,ASSQQDRGSYEQY
TRBV12-2,.,ASRFLADTQY
TRBV19,.,ASSIGLQGRNEQF
TRBV4-2,.,ASSQEGLTEQSYGYT
TRBV13,TRBD1,ASSSGQGGTDTQY
TRBV7-2,.,ASSLDSYGYT
TRBV9,.,ASSVLDRWDEKLF
TRBV30,TRBD1,AWSPGGGTEAF
TRBV18,.,ASSPGLPYNEQF
TRBV5-5,.,ASSLGGGLGNTEAF
TRBV10-3,TRBD2,AIKNSGGVDTGELF
TRBV9,TRBD1,ASSGRGPDTGELF
TRBV10-3,.,AISDQGNTEAF
TRBV5-1,.,ASSSGQLNYGYT
TRBV28,.,ASGLSLSSGTVGGYEQY
TRBV5-4,.,ASSFTFGGSPLH
TRBV5-6,.,ASSLRSQPQH
TRBV7-9,.,ASAWAGKAPPLH
TRBV9,.,ASKLEGTDTQY
TRBV7-9,TRBD2,ASSSRTSGGVKATDTQY
TRBV19,TRBD1,ASSSWYRQGRHYGYT
TRBV7-9,TRBD1,ASSRGQENYGYT
TRBV5-1,.,ASSPGTPGFEAF
TRBV15,TRBD2,ATSWAGADTQY
TRBV6-6,.,ASSYSDIPPLNTIY
TRBV6-6,.,ASSYSKARGTDTQY
TRBV5-1,.,ASSLAWQGTLDYGYT
TRBV27,.,ASRKGPLGADTQY
TRBV30,.,AWRLWGGQEKLF
TRBV19,TRBD1,ANSGTGPRYGYT
TRBV5-6,TRBD2,ASSSPRRGALDTQY